This T cell receptor beta chain stems from a study of OX40 agonist ivuxolimab in advanced cancers. Study outcomes and limitations: CD8+ T cells (on average) carried more expanded clones than CD4+ T cells.

Comments on this clone: Its target is not known.

Autoimmune disease history or systemic immunosuppression barred patients. Using immunoSEQ multiplex PCR, the repertoire was profiled, and TCRdb retains in-frame clones only, with some absent. The sample holds 55,000 to 70,000 clones, 84% seen once. Here the sequenced sample was CD4+ or CD8+ T cells sorted from blood, taken in a trial of the OX40 agonist ivuxolimab. The clonotype originates from an adult with an advanced solid tumor such as melanoma, head and neck, liver or kidney cancer.

In DNA, the CDR3 is TGTGCCAGCAGTCCCCCACGCGGACAGGGGACGAACGAGCAGTACTTC. This translates into CASSPPRGQGTNEQYF. The chain carries TRBV28 and TRBJ2-7, with 9 nucleotides matching TRBD1. The CDR3 is 16 residues long. Losses at the gene ends were 5 bases for V and 5 bases for J; bases not matched to a gene: 13. The germline V gene encodes CDR1 MDHEN and CDR2 SYDVKM.